Sequencing of this TCR beta chain was carried out in a study of OX40 agonist ivuxolimab in advanced cancers. Study results and caveats: Researchers did not determine the expanded peripheral T cells' antigen specificity.

This clone turned up a few times. The antigen is not known. Libraries were prepared by immunoSEQ multiplex PCR; TCRdb keeps only in-frame clonotypes and omits some of them. The table includes 100,000 or so clones, about nine tenths detected once. V was shortened by 3 bases and J by 5 bases, with 11 bases between the two germline ends. CDR1 and CDR2 from the germline V gene are WNHNN and SYGVQD (reference sequence). The CDR3 sequence is 13 residues long. The J gene is TRBJ2-7, the V gene TRBV10-1; D gene unclear. This receptor was obtained from an adult with an advanced solid tumor such as melanoma, head and neck, liver or kidney cancer. The sample consisted of CD4+ or CD8+ T cells sorted from blood, taken in a trial of the OX40 agonist ivuxolimab. The CDR3 loop is CASSEGPLHEQYF. CDR3 in DNA: TGCGCCAGCAGTGAAGGGCCACTCCACGAGCAGTACTTC.